What follows describes a single T cell receptor beta chain. No antigen is known for it. This sample was included in a study of OX40 agonist ivuxolimab in advanced cancers. Study as a whole: Intravenous ivuxolimab at 0.01 to 10 mg/kg was given to patients every 2 weeks. Broader study findings: No antigen was identified for the clonally expanded peripheral T cells.

The repertoire was sequenced with immunoSEQ multiplex PCR; TCRdb's copy has only in-frame clones and lacks some. There are more than 45,000 clones in the sample; approximately 71% occur only once, and 2% to 3% lies in the top ten. V was cut by 1 base and J by 6 bases, with 16 bases left in between. The CDR3 length is 17 residues. Germline lookup yields CDR1 SGHTA and CDR2 FQGNSA. This clonotype was sampled from an adult with an advanced solid tumor such as melanoma, head and neck, liver or kidney cancer. The sequencing used CD4+ or CD8+ T cells sorted from blood, collected in a trial of the OX40 agonist ivuxolimab. The chain recombines TRBV7-2 with TRBJ1-6; D might be TRBD1 (5 bases). In DNA form, the CDR3 reads TGTGCCAGCAGCTTAGTGGGGGGAGGCGGCGGTAATTCACCCCTCCACTTT. Translating it yields CASSLVGGGGGNSPLHF.